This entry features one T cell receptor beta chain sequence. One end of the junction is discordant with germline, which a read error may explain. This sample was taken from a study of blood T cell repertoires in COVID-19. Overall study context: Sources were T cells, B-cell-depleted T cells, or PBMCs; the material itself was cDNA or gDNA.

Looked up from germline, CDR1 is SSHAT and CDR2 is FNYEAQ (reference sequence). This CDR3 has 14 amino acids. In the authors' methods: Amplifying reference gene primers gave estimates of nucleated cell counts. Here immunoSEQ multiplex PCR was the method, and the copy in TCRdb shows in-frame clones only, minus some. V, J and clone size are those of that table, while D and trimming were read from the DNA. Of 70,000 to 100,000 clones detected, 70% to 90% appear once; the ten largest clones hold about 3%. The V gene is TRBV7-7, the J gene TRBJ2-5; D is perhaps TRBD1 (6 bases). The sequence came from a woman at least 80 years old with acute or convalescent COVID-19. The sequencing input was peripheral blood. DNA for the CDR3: TGTGCTAGCAGCTTCGGGACAACCAAAGAGACCCAGTACTTC. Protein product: CASSFGTTKETQYF.